The present TCR beta chain was sequenced within a study of shared clonotypes between healthy human individuals. Profiled with immunoSEQ multiplex PCR; TCRdb holds only in-frame clones, not every one. Here the sample spans approximately 2.4 million clones, approximately 96% being singletons. Germline CDR1 reads SNHLY; CDR2 reads FYNNEI. The CDR3 length is 12 residues. V was trimmed by 1 base and J by 8 bases, leaving 8 bases between them. The sample consisted of naive CD4+ T cells sorted from blood. Sample subset: CD45RA+ positively selected. The rearrangement joins TRBV2 to TRBJ1-2; D is undetermined. The TCR was taken from a man younger than 35 in good health. The CDR3 loop is CASSEGPEGYTF. The CDR3 DNA sequence: TGTGCCAGCAGTGAAGGTCCTGAGGGCTACACCTTC.